Below are 26 T cell receptor beta chains sequenced from a single sample in a study of patients with pleural tuberculosis. TCRdb called the reads again in MiXCR, with one record for every CDR3 protein. Of under 65,000 distinct CDR3 sequences in the sample, under 8.5% were seen once. These receptors all come from a human donor with pleural tuberculosis.

This clonotype has more than one count but fewer than ten. V usage is TRBV19 and J usage is TRBJ2-7, with D possibly TRBD1 on 6 matching bases. Trimming removed 2 bases at V and 5 bases at J, with 19 bases between. This CDR3 contains 16 residues. The V gene's germline CDR1 is LNHDA and CDR2 SQIVND (reference sequence). DNA of the CDR3: TGTGCCAGTAGTATAACCACCGCAGGGGAGAACAACGAGCAGTACTTC. Amino acids: CASSITTAGENNEQYF.

This clonotype was detected ten times or more. The chain employs TRBV6-1 and TRBJ2-7; TRBD1 aligns across 7 bases. This CDR3 spans 15 amino acids. CDR1 and CDR2 from the germline V gene are MNHNS and SASEGT. Trimming cost V 3 bases and J 0 bases; bases outside gene matches: 5. The CDR3 region is CASSDPGQTSYEQYF. The CDR3 DNA is TGTGCCAGCAGTGATCCGGGACAGACCTCCTACGAGCAGTACTTC.

Ten or more counts support this clonotype. The V gene is TRBV27, the J gene TRBJ2-7, with D perhaps matching TRBD1 (6 bases). Germline values: CDR1 MNHEY, CDR2 SMNVEV (reference sequence). Trimming removed 2 bases from V and 0 bases from J, with 11 bases in between. The length of the CDR3 is 15 residues. The CDR3 spells CASSLLPGASYEQYF. In DNA form, the CDR3 reads TGTGCCAGCAGTTTACTCCCAGGGGCCTCCTACGAGCAGTACTTC.

A few counts support this clonotype. V and J are TRBV11-2 and TRBJ2-1; D may be TRBD1 or TRBD2 (5 bases each). V dropped 1 base and J dropped 7 bases, with 11 bases sitting between them. The CDR3 sequence is 14 residues long. Germline assignment: CDR1 SGHAT and CDR2 FQNNGV. The CDR3 nucleotides are TGTGCCAGCAGCTTAGGTCAGGGAGTAAATGAGCAGTTCTTC. This sequence encodes CASSLGQGVNEQFF.

This clonotype was seen many times. The V and J genes are TRBV11-1 and TRBJ2-1; D unresolved. The CDR3 consists of 16 residues. The germline V gene encodes CDR1 SGHAT and CDR2 FQDESV (reference sequence). Trimming took 3 bases from V and 0 from J, leaving 12 bases between them. The CDR3 DNA sequence: TGTGCCAGCAGCTTTCGTCTCCAGAGCTCCTACAATGAGCAGTTCTTC. This translates into CASSFRLQSSYNEQFF.

This clonotype was recorded at least ten times. This chain connects TRBV6-2 or TRBV6-3 to TRBJ2-3; D possibly corresponds to TRBD2 (6 bases). Looked up from germline, CDR1 is MNHEY and CDR2 is SVGEGT. With 2 bases removed from V and 2 bases from J, the gap between germline ends came to 11 bases. The CDR3 totals 15 residues. The CDR3 DNA follows: TGTGCCAGCAGTTACGGAGGGCCTAACACAGATACGCAGTATTTT. It yields the protein CASSYGGPNTDTQYF.

This clonotype was observed many times. The gene calls are TRBV6-2 or TRBV6-3 and TRBJ2-1, with 13 bases that match TRBD2. The trim removed 1 base at V and 8 bases at J, leaving 5 bases unmatched. The CDR3 extends over 16 amino acids. Germline V gives CDR1 MNHEY, CDR2 SVGEGT. For the CDR3, the DNA is TGTGCCAGCAGTTACTGGGGGACTAGCGGGAACTATGAGCAGTTCTTC. It yields the protein CASSYWGTSGNYEQFF.

Only a few counts were recorded for this clonotype. The chain joins TRBV7-3 to TRBJ2-7; a possible D gene is TRBD1 (6 bases). This CDR3 has 15 amino acids. V shed 1 base and J shed 5 bases, with 15 bases lying between them. Germline V CDR1 and CDR2: SGHTA, FQGTGA. The chain's CDR3 is CASSLKAGVDHEQYF. As DNA, the CDR3 is TGTGCCAGCAGCTTAAAGGCAGGGGTTGACCACGAGCAGTACTTC.

This chain uses TRBV12-3 or TRBV12-4 with TRBJ2-7; 7 bases fit TRBD1. The junction had 8 bases not matched to a gene; V was cut back by 6 bases and J by 0 bases. The CDR3 has 15 amino acids. This CDR3 is CASRLTGALSYEQYV. The CDR3 nucleotides are TGTGCCAGCAGACTTACAGGGGCCCTCTCCTACGAGCAGTACGTC.

This clonotype was counted ten times or more. For the CDR3, the DNA is TGTGCCAGCAGCTTCCGACTAGCTCTAGATACGCAGTATTTT. Translated, it gives CASSFRLALDTQYF. This chain uses TRBV11-1 with TRBJ2-3; 7 bases are a match to TRBD2. The CDR3 is 14 residues long. CDR1 SGHAT and CDR2 FQDESV come from the germline V gene (reference sequence). The ends lost 3 bases at V and 5 bases at J; junction bases unmatched: 5. Filled out from reference TRBV11-1 and TRBJ2-3, the complete variable domain reads EAEVAQSPRYKITEKSQAVAFWCDPISGHATLYWYRQILGQGPELLVQFQDESVVDDSQLPKDRFSAERLKGVDSTLKIQPAELGDSAMYLCASSFRLALDTQYFGPGTRLTVL.

This clonotype has more than one count but fewer than ten. The genes are TRBV5-6 and TRBJ1-1; D perhaps matches TRBD1 (5 bases). Trimming took 2 bases from V and 11 from J, leaving 13 bases between them. The V gene's germline CDR1 is SGHDT and CDR2 YYEEEE. The CDR3 has 12 amino acids. The CDR3 DNA reads TGTGCCAGCAGCTTCGGAGGGGAAGGGGCTTTCTTT. It yields the protein CASSFGGEGAFF.

This clonotype has a count of ten or more. The rearrangement joins TRBV10-3 to TRBJ1-1; TRBD1 is a possible D gene (6 bases). In germline, CDR1 is ENHRY, CDR2 SYGVKD. The CDR3 is 15 amino acids. Trimming stripped 2 bases from V and 5 bases from J, with 15 bases between. The CDR3 nucleotides read TGTGCCATCAGTGAGCAGGGGTTTCCGGGGACTGAAGCTTTCTTT. The encoded protein is CAISEQGFPGTEAFF.

This clonotype was seen repeatedly, ten times or more. The chain couples TRBV7-6 to TRBJ2-3, with a tentative D call TRBD1 (5 bases). CDR3 length: 14 residues. Germline CDR1 reads SGHVS; CDR2 reads FNYEAQ. V was trimmed by 2 bases and J by 5 bases, leaving 11 bases between them. CDR3 DNA: TGTGCCAGCAGCTTATCATATAGGGGAGATACGCAGTATTTT. Its translation: CASSLSYRGDTQYF.

This clonotype was observed a few times. The chain couples TRBV20-1 to TRBJ2-7; D may be TRBD1 (5 bases). V dropped 3 bases and J dropped 0 bases, with 9 bases sitting between them. The CDR3 sequence is 13 residues long. Germline-derived CDR1 and CDR2 are DFQATT and SNEGSKA (reference sequence). CDR3 loop: CSARKRGSYEQYV. Here the CDR3 DNA reads TGCAGTGCTAGGAAAAGGGGCTCCTACGAGCAGTACGTC.

This clonotype has a count of ten or more. The gene calls are TRBV20-1 and TRBJ2-5, with 7 bases that match TRBD2. Germline lookup yields CDR1 DFQATT and CDR2 SNEGSKA (reference sequence). The CDR3 contains 15 residues. The V and J ends lost 6 bases and 5 bases, in that order; junction bases with no gene match: 15. The CDR3 DNA is TGCAGTGCGAGGAAAAGGACTAGTTTAGATGAGACCCAGTACTTC. Protein sequence: CSARKRTSLDETQYF.

The rearrangement joins TRBV5-1 to TRBJ1-1; no clear D gene. Germline assignment: CDR1 SGHRS and CDR2 YFSETQ. This CDR3 is 14 amino acids long. The V end lost 0 bases, the J end lost 1 base, and 7 bases lay between the germline ends. DNA for the CDR3: TGCGCCAGCAGCTTGGCGCCACCGAACACTGAAGCTTTCTTT. Its protein is CASSLAPPNTEAFF.

This clonotype was recorded at least ten times. The chain recombines TRBV20-1 with TRBJ1-2; D call uncertain. This CDR3 comprises 12 residues. CDR1 is DFQATT and CDR2 is SNEGSKA in the germline V gene (reference sequence). The V end was cut by 0 bases, the J end by 2 bases, with 4 bases between. Here the CDR3 DNA reads TGCAGTGCTAGAGAGCGGAACTATGGCTACACCTTC. It encodes CSARERNYGYTF.

Many counts were recorded for this clonotype. A clone one base away is much larger, so this may be a read error. CDR3 sequence (DNA): TGTGCCAGCAGTTATACCTACGAGCAGTACTTC. Encoded protein: CASSYTYEQYF. The chain carries TRBV12-3 or TRBV12-4 and TRBJ2-7; D uncertain. This CDR3 is 11 amino acids long. Trimming took 4 bases from V and 2 from J, leaving 3 bases between them.

This clonotype was counted between two and nine times. The rearrangement uses TRBV5-1 and TRBJ2-7; TRBD2 matches 10 bases. The V and J ends lost 0 bases and 0 bases, in that order; junction bases with no gene match: 6. This CDR3 is built from 17 residues. CDR1 SGHRS and CDR2 YFSETQ come from the germline V gene. CDR3 loop: CASSLDLASGSSYEQYF. The DNA of the CDR3 is TGCGCCAGCAGCTTGGATTTGGCTAGCGGGAGCTCCTACGAGCAGTACTTC.

This clonotype appeared many times. J is TRBJ2-1 and V is TRBV7-2, with D perhaps matching TRBD1 or TRBD2 (5 bases each). V was trimmed by 2 bases and J by 10 bases, leaving 9 bases between them. Looked up from germline, CDR1 is SGHTA and CDR2 is FQGNSA. The length of the CDR3 is 12 residues. The CDR3 region has the DNA TGTGCCAGCAGCTTACCGAGGGGAGAGCAGTTCTTC. Amino acid sequence: CASSLPRGEQFF.

This clonotype appeared a few times. This chain joins TRBV5-4 and TRBJ2-5; the D gene is possibly TRBD2 (6 bases). This CDR3 has 15 residues. CDR1 SGHNT and CDR2 YYREEE come from the germline V gene (reference sequence). V shed 0 bases and J shed 2 bases, with 11 bases lying between them. CDR3 sequence (DNA): TGTGCCAGCAGCTTGGAGGCGGGATTTCAAGAGACCCAGTACTTC. This codes for CASSLEAGFQETQYF. Looking up the rest from reference TRBV5-4 and TRBJ2-5 gives the full variable domain: ETGVTQSPTHLIKTRGQQVTLRCSSQSGHNTVSWYQQALGQGPQFIFQYYREEENGRGNFPPRFSGLQFPNYSSELNVNALELDDSALYLCASSLEAGFQETQYFGPGTRLLVL.

This clonotype was observed at least ten times. This sequence joins TRBV11-2 and TRBJ2-7, with unresolved D. The germline gives CDR1 SGHAT, CDR2 FQNNGV. This CDR3 spans 14 amino acids. Trimming took off 8 bases at V and 0 bases at J, with 14 bases between the two ends. As DNA, the CDR3 is TGTGCCAGCGGCGTGGGCGATTCCTCCTACGAGCAGTACTTC. Translation gives CASGVGDSSYEQYF.

This clonotype was detected many times. The J gene is TRBJ2-3, the V gene TRBV13, with D unresolved. Trimming took 5 bases from V and 0 from J, leaving 15 bases between them. This CDR3 has 16 amino acids. CDR1 is PRHDT, CDR2 FYEKMQ, per germline (reference sequence). This chain's CDR3 is CASSPTHASSTDTQYF. The CDR3 DNA sequence: TGTGCCAGCAGCCCTACTCATGCGTCAAGCACAGATACGCAGTATTTT.

This clonotype occurred many times. The rearrangement uses TRBV5-4 and TRBJ1-1; D gene ambiguous. Germline-derived CDR1 and CDR2 are SGHNT and YYREEE (reference sequence). The CDR3 contains 12 residues. The V end lost 2 bases, the J end lost 1 base, and 3 bases lay between the germline ends. The CDR3 DNA sequence: TGTGCCAGCAGCTTCAAGAACACTGAAGCTTTCTTT. Amino acid sequence: CASSFKNTEAFF.

The sample holds many counts of this clonotype. The J gene is TRBJ2-5, the V gene TRBV24-1; D is tentatively TRBD1 or TRBD2 (5 bases each). Trimming took 3 bases from V and 2 from J, leaving 6 bases between them. CDR3 length equals 13 residues. Germline loops: CDR1 KGHDR, CDR2 SFDVKD. The CDR3 nucleotides are TGTGCCACCAGTGATGGGACGCAAGAGACCCAGTACTTC. This codes for CATSDGTQETQYF.

In its sample, this clonotype was seen many times. This sequence joins TRBV15 and TRBJ2-1; D is uncertain. The V and J ends lost 1 base and 0 bases respectively, with 7 bases between them. Germline loops: CDR1 LNHNV, CDR2 YYDKDF (reference sequence). This CDR3 comprises 15 residues. The CDR3 loop reads CATSRARTSYNEQFF. The CDR3 DNA reads TGTGCCACCAGCAGAGCACGGACCTCCTACAATGAGCAGTTCTTC.